Listed below are T cell receptor beta chains from one sample, sequenced in a study of blood T cell repertoires in COVID-19. Generated by immunoSEQ multiplex PCR, the TCRdb table keeps only in-frame clones and is missing some. The sample consists of over 100,000 clones, around 90% of them appearing once. The specimen sequenced was peripheral blood. The source is a woman aged 45 to 65 with COVID-19, enrolled during active disease. Both conserved end residues are part of each CDR3. A D gene is named only where the DNA matches it firmly. A row's size may be missing; if present it is once, few, many or a size class.

d_gene | j_gene | v_gene | abundance | CDR3nt | CDR3aa
NA | TRBJ2-3 | TRBV10-3 | NA | TGTGCCATACTACAAACAGATACGCAGTATTTT | CAILQTDTQYF
TRBD2 | TRBJ2-3 | TRBV6-6 | NA | TGTGCCAGCAGTTCCGTCAGCGGGGTGAGCACAGATACGCAGTATTTT | CASSSVSGVSTDTQYF
TRBD2 | TRBJ2-7 | TRBV13 | NA | TGTGCCAGCAGCCCGGGACTAGCCGGGGAGCAGTACTTC | CASSPGLAGEQYF
NA | TRBJ2-2 | TRBV30 | NA | TGTGCCTGGACCAATCGGGGGACCGGGGAGCTGTTTTTT | CAWTNRGTGELFF
NA | TRBJ1-5 | TRBV5-5 | NA | TGTGCCAGCAGCTTGCAACCCTATAGCAATCAGCCCCAGCATTTT | CASSLQPYSNQPQHF
TRBD1 | TRBJ1-1 | TRBV28 | NA | TGTGCCAGCAGTCTCCTGACAGGGAAGGGGAGCACTGAAGCTTTCTTT | CASSLLTGKGSTEAFF
NA | TRBJ2-1 | TRBV19 | NA | TGTGCCAGTAGTAGGTGGGGGGGCTCGGCCTCCAATGAGCAGTTCTTC | CASSRWGGSASNEQFF
TRBD1 | TRBJ1-2 | TRBV6-5 | NA | TGTGCCAGCTTGCCAGGGGGGTATGGGTATGGCTACACCTTC | CASLPGGYGYGYTF
NA | TRBJ2-1 | TRBV12-3/TRBV12-4 | NA | TGTGCCAGCAGTTTACACAGGAACAATGAGCAGTTCTTC | CASSLHRNNEQFF
NA | TRBJ1-6 | TRBV7-6 | NA | TGTGCCAGTGCGACAGCCCGAGCTGAAGGCTCACCCCTCCACTTT | CASATARAEGSPLHF
NA | TRBJ2-7 | TRBV3-1/TRBV3-2 | NA | TGTGCCAGCAGCCAAGTGACGGGGGACGAGCAGTACTTC | CASSQVTGDEQYF
TRBD2 | TRBJ2-5 | TRBV2 | NA | TGTGCCCGCCGATTGGACCCGGGACTAGGTCTTTCGGAGACCCAGTACTTC | CARRLDPGLGLSETQYF
NA | TRBJ1-1 | TRBV2 | once | TGTGCCAGCAGGACAGGCGGGGGCACTGAAGCTTTCTTT | CASRTGGGTEAFF
TRBD1 | TRBJ2-3 | TRBV30 | NA | TGTGCCTGGAGTGTAGGGACAGGGATTACAGATACGCAGTATTTT | CAWSVGTGITDTQYF
NA | TRBJ1-1 | TRBV3-1/TRBV3-2 | NA | TGTGCCAGCAGTACATCCGCGCGACAGTTTGAAGCTTTCTTT | CASSTSARQFEAFF
TRBD1 | TRBJ1-2 | TRBV18 | NA | TGTGCCAGCTCACCGGACAGGGCTTTTTCTAACTATGGCTACACCTTC | CASSPDRAFSNYGYTF